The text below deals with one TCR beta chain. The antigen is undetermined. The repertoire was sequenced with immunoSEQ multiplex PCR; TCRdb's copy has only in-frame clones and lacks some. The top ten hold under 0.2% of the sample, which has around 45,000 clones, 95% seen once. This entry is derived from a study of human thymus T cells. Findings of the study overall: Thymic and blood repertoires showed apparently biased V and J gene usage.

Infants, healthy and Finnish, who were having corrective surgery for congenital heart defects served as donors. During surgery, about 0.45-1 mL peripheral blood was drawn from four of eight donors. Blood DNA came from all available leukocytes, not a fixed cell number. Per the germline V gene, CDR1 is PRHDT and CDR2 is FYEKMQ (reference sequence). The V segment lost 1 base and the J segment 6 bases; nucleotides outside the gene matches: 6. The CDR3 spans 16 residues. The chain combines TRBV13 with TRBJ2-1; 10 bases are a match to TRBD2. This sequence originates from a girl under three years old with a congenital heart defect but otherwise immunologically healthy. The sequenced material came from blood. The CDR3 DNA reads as TGTGCCAGCAGCTTAGTCGGGTTAGCGGGAGGCAATGAGCAGTTCTTC. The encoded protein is CASSLVGLAGGNEQFF.